This T cell receptor (beta chain) was found in a study of blood T cell repertoires in COVID-19. For the study at large: COVID-19 samples collected from the United States, Italy and Spain covered acute and convalescent phases. From T cells, B-cell-depleted T cells, or PBMCs came the material, which was cDNA or gDNA.

This clone has a count of ten or more. As handled by the study authors: Scientists estimated how many nucleated cells there were by amplifying reference gene primers. Assay: immunoSEQ multiplex PCR; the TCRdb copy retains only in-frame clones and omits some. Clone size and V and J calls were adopted from that table, with D and trimming inferred from the DNA. This sample carries 65,000 to 85,000 clones, more than 80% of them seen once, and the ten largest clones take about a sixth. This clonotype was obtained from a woman aged 55-70 years with acute or convalescent COVID-19. Sample: peripheral blood.

The CDR3 loop reads CASSWGQGDRDEQFF. Written as DNA, the CDR3 is TGTGCCAGCAGCTGGGGGCAGGGGGATAGGGATGAGCAGTTCTTC. The chain combines TRBV7-9 with TRBJ2-1; 7 nucleotides line up with TRBD1. Germline loops: CDR1 SEHNR, CDR2 FQNEAQ (reference sequence). There are 15 residues in the CDR3. The J segment lost 8 bases and the V segment lost 4 bases, leaving 11 bases of the junction unmatched.